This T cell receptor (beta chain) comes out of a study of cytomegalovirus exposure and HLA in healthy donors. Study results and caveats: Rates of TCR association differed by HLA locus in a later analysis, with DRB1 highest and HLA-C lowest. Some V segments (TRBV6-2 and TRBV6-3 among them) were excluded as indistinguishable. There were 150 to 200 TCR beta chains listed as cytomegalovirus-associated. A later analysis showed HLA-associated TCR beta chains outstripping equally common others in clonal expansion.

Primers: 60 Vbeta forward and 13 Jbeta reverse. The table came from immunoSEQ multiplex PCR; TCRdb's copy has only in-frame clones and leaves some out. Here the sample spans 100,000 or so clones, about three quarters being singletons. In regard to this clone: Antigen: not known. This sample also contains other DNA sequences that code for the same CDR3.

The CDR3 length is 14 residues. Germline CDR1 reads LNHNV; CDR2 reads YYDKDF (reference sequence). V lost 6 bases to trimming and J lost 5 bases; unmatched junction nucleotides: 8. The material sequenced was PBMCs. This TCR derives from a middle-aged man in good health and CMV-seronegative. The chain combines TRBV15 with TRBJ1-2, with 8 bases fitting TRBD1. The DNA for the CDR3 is TGTGCCACCAGGGCAGGGGGCGACCCTTATGGCTACACCTTC. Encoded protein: CATRAGGDPYGYTF.